The rows below give T cell receptor beta chains drawn from one sample of a study of blood T cell repertoires in COVID-19. Using immunoSEQ multiplex PCR, the repertoire was profiled, and TCRdb retains in-frame clones only, with some absent. The sample records 90,000 or so clones, 90% being singletons. The material sequenced was peripheral blood. These TCRs come from a young man with COVID-19, enrolled during active disease. Each CDR3 is given with its conserved first and last residue. A D gene is named only where the DNA matches it firmly. Clone size is not always given. Where it is, it says once, few, many or a class for expanded clones.

size,D,V,J,DNA,CDR3
NA,TRBD2,TRBV10-3,TRBJ2-7,TGTGCCATCCACGTGCGGGAGAAGTTCGAGCAGTACTTC,CAIHVREKFEQYF
NA,TRBD1,TRBV6-6,TRBJ2-7,TGTGCCAGCAGAAACACACAGGGGGCGGTCTACGAGCAGTACTTC,CASRNTQGAVYEQYF
NA,NA,TRBV7-9,TRBJ1-1,TGTGCCAGCAGCTCGAGTGGCGACACGGGGAGGGCAGCTTTCTTT,CASSSSGDTGRAAFF
NA,TRBD2,TRBV28,TRBJ2-1,TGTGCCAGCAGTTCCAACCGACCAGGGACTAGCGGGAGCGGCAATGAGCAGTTCTTC,CASSSNRPGTSGSGNEQFF
NA,NA,TRBV30,TRBJ1-6,TGTGCCTGTGACCTCTCCAGGAATTCACCCCTCCACTTT,CACDLSRNSPLHF
few,TRBD2,TRBV27,TRBJ2-1,TGTGCCAGCAGCCTTAGCGGGAGCTACAATGAGCAGTTCTTC,CASSLSGSYNEQFF
NA,NA,TRBV7-9,TRBJ2-7,TGTGCCAGCAGCCCCCCGTCCAGCTCCTACGAGCAGTACTTC,CASSPPSSSYEQYF
NA,TRBD2,TRBV10-2,TRBJ2-3,TGCGCCAGCAGTGGCCCCGGACTAGCGGACACAGATACGCAGTATTTT,CASSGPGLADTDTQYF
NA,TRBD1,TRBV24-1,TRBJ2-2,TGTGCCACCAGTGATCTATGGACAGGGGGGGACACCGGGGAGCTGTTTTTT,CATSDLWTGGDTGELFF
NA,TRBD1,TRBV30,TRBJ1-1,TGTGCCTGGAGCGTAGGGGGCAGGCCGAGGACTGAAGCTTTCTTT,CAWSVGGRPRTEAFF
NA,NA,TRBV12-3/TRBV12-4,TRBJ1-1,TGTGCCAGCAGGCCTACAGGGTTGCTTGAAGCTTTCTTT,CASRPTGLLEAFF
NA,TRBD2,TRBV7-3,TRBJ2-1,TGTGCCAGCAGCTTAATAGCGGGGGCTCACAATGAGCAGTTCTTC,CASSLIAGAHNEQFF
NA,NA,TRBV21-1,TRBJ2-1,TGTGCCAGCAGCAAAGGATCGGTAGCGGGAGGGCCAGTCCTCTACAATGAGCAGTTCTTC,CASSKGSVAGGPVLYNEQFF
NA,TRBD1,TRBV5-4,TRBJ2-7,TGTGCCAGCAGCCACCGGGACAGGGGCACCTACGAGCAGTACTTC,CASSHRDRGTYEQYF
NA,NA,TRBV15,TRBJ1-5,TGTGCCACCAGCAGTGGCCAGGGGCAGAAAAAGGGTCAGCCCCAGCATTTT,CATSSGQGQKKGQPQHF
NA,NA,TRBV11-2,TRBJ2-7,TGTGCCAGCAGCTTAGGGAGTTCCTACGAGCAGTACTTC,CASSLGSSYEQYF
NA,NA,TRBV5-5,TRBJ2-3,TGTGCCAGCAGCTTGGTTCAGGGTGCCAGGGGCACAGATACGCAGTATTTT,CASSLVQGARGTDTQYF
once,NA,TRBV6-5,TRBJ1-2,TGTGCCAGCAGGAGAGAATCTAACTATGGCTACACCTTC,CASRRESNYGYTF
NA,NA,TRBV28,TRBJ2-7,TGTGCCAGCAGTCCGCCGGCTAGCCCATACTCCTACGAGCAGTACTTC,CASSPPASPYSYEQYF
NA,NA,TRBV5-6,TRBJ2-7,TGTGCCAGCAGCTTCCCGAGCGGAGCATACGAGCAGTACTTC,CASSFPSGAYEQYF
NA,NA,TRBV7-9,TRBJ1-1,TGTGCCAGCAGACACATGAACACTGAAGCTTTCTTT,CASRHMNTEAFF
NA,TRBD2,TRBV27,TRBJ2-3,TGTGCCAGCATGGTCGGACTAGCCTCGCCAGATACGCAGTATTTT,CASMVGLASPDTQYF
NA,TRBD1,TRBV7-2,TRBJ1-4,TGTGCCAGCAGTCTTGACAGGGGCGAAGAAAAACTGTTTTTT,CASSLDRGEEKLFF
NA,TRBD1,TRBV7-2,TRBJ1-5,TGTGCCAGCAGCTCAGGGGGGAATAGCAATCAGCCCCAGCATTTT,CASSSGGNSNQPQHF
NA,TRBD1,TRBV19,TRBJ1-6,TGTGCCAGTAGTATGAGTGACAGGGGGAATTCACCCCTCCACTTT,CASSMSDRGNSPLHF
NA,TRBD2,TRBV27,TRBJ2-7,TGTGCCAGCAGTAGTGGACTAGCGGGGCCCTACGAGCAGTACTTC,CASSSGLAGPYEQYF
NA,NA,TRBV12-3/TRBV12-4,TRBJ1-2,TGTGCCAGCAGCTATGACACTAACTATGGCTACACCTTC,CASSYDTNYGYTF
NA,NA,TRBV7-2,TRBJ1-4,TGTGCCAGCAGCCGGTTTGCAACTAATGAAAAACTGTTTTTT,CASSRFATNEKLFF
NA,NA,TRBV14,TRBJ2-7,TGTGCCAGCAGCCAAGATGGGGGGTACTACGAGCAGTACTTC,CASSQDGGYYEQYF
once,TRBD1,TRBV6-1,TRBJ2-2,TGTGCCAGCAGTGAGGGGACAGGGGGGAACACCGGGGAGCTGTTTTTT,CASSEGTGGNTGELFF